These 9 T cell receptor beta chains share one sample of origin, sequenced in a study of CD8+CD57+ T cells in acquired aplastic anemia. All sequencing subjects had displayed CD8+CD57+ cell expansion on flow cytometry. Profiles of TCR beta VDJ and CDR3 were generated from a genomic DNA template. TCRdb re-derived calls from the reads in MiXCR, one entry per CDR3 protein. The top ten hold approximately 0.82% of the sample, which has hundreds of thousands of distinct CDR3 sequences, about a third seen once. Source material: sorted CD4+, CD8+, or CD8+CD57+ T cells (not recorded which) from PBMCs. The receptors derive from a human donor with aplastic anemia.

The chain employs TRBV5-1 and TRBJ1-4; D remains unclear. V lost 3 bases and J 7 bases, leaving 10 bases between the germline ends. The germline CDR1 and CDR2 sequences are SGHRS and YFSETQ. The CDR3 runs 13 residues. Written as DNA, the CDR3 is TGCGCCAGCAGCTCAGCCCGGAGTGAAAAACTGTTTTTT. The encoded protein is CASSSARSEKLFF.

The chain couples TRBV11-1 to TRBJ2-7; TRBD2 aligns across 10 bases. The junction had 12 bases not matched to a gene; V was cut back by 3 bases and J by 7 bases. Germline assignment: CDR1 SGHAT and CDR2 FQDESV (reference sequence). The CDR3 is 16 amino acids. The CDR3 protein is CASSLTSSGSLGEQYF. The DNA of the CDR3 is TGTGCCAGCAGCTTGACCTCTAGCGGGAGCTTGGGGGAGCAGTACTTC.

This clonotype was counted between two and nine times. The J gene is TRBJ2-1, the V gene TRBV29-1; 7 bases are a match to TRBD1. This CDR3 has 12 amino acids. V trimming: 6 bases; J trimming: 2 bases; junction bases outside the gene matches: 1. CDR1 SQVTM and CDR2 ANQGSEA come from the germline V gene. Here the CDR3 reads CSVGQTYNEQFF. In DNA form, the CDR3 reads TGCAGCGTGGGACAGACCTACAATGAGCAGTTCTTC.

The chain recombines TRBV13 with TRBJ2-5, with 9 bases fitting TRBD1. CDR1 is PRHDT, CDR2 FYEKMQ, per germline (reference sequence). This CDR3 has 13 residues. The ends lost 5 bases at V and 4 bases at J; junction bases unmatched: 2. The CDR3 region is CASSRDRVETQYF. Here the CDR3 DNA reads TGTGCCAGCAGCCGGGACAGGGTAGAGACCCAGTACTTC.

Comment on this clonotype: Given a much more abundant clone one base away, this may be a read error. The V gene is TRBV9, the J gene TRBJ2-7; a possible D gene is TRBD2 (6 bases). The CDR3 runs to 15 residues. Germline V gene lookup returns CDR1 SGDLS and CDR2 YYNGEE. The CDR3 reads CAGSVADRGSYEQYF. The CDR3 DNA follows: TGTGCCGGCAGCGTAGCGGACCGGGGCTCCTACGAGCAGTACTTC.

This clonotype was counted a few times. The chain couples TRBV10-2 to TRBJ2-5, with D perhaps matching TRBD2 (5 bases). Trimming shortened V by 8 bases and J by 5 bases, and 12 bases separated the two germline ends. This CDR3 contains 12 residues. In germline, CDR1 is WSHSY, CDR2 SAAADI. CDR3 nucleotides: TGCGCCAGCCGACCCGGGGTGGAGACCCAGTACTTC. Protein product: CASRPGVETQYF.

The sample holds many counts of this clonotype. V usage is TRBV7-9 and J usage is TRBJ1-1; D is uncertain. Germline CDR1 reads SEHNR; CDR2 reads FQNEAQ (reference sequence). The ends were cut back, 6 bases at V and 3 bases at J, with 17 bases in the middle. This CDR3 contains 15 residues. The CDR3, as DNA: TGTGCCAGCAGTCGAAACCCCGGGCGAGACACTGAAGCTTTCTTT. Its protein product is CASSRNPGRDTEAFF.

The chain uses TRBV11-2 and TRBJ2-4, with D perhaps matching TRBD2 (6 bases). Trimming removed 2 bases from V and 0 bases from J, with 14 bases in between. Per the germline V gene, CDR1 is SGHAT and CDR2 is FQNNGV. The CDR3 is made up of 17 amino acids. DNA for the CDR3: TGTGCCAGCAGCTTATTTGGGACTGATTTAGCCAAAAACATTCAGTACTTC. Translated, it gives CASSLFGTDLAKNIQYF.

This clonotype has more than one count but fewer than ten. The V gene is TRBV20-1, the J gene TRBJ1-1; tentative D call: TRBD1 (5 bases). CDR3 size: 14 residues. Trimming removed 2 bases from V and 1 base from J, with 11 bases in between. Per the germline V gene, CDR1 is DFQATT and CDR2 is SNEGSKA (reference sequence). The CDR3 spells CSARRGGKNTEAFF. In DNA, the CDR3 is TGCAGTGCTAGAAGGGGCGGAAAGAACACTGAAGCTTTCTTT.